This T cell receptor beta chain appears in the sequencing data of a study of vaccination and CD4 T cells after COVID-19. Points on this clonotype: What it recognizes is unknown.

V was clipped by 2 bases and J by 2 bases, with 6 bases between them. Germline V CDR1 and CDR2: MDHEN, SYDVKM. CDR3 length: 13 residues. Sequencing of cultured CD4+ T cell DNA used the Oncomine TCR Beta short-read assay. TCRdb processed the PCR reads anew with MiXCR; each CDR3 protein has one entry. The repertoire includes 15,000 to 20,000 distinct CDR3 sequences, approximately 62% of them detected once, and about a tenth sits in the top ten. Indicated treatment: roughly 10-day PBMC culture with coronavirus spike peptide pools or control peptides (ViraFEST assay). The sequenced sample was CD4+ T cells from blood, cultured in vitro. This rearrangement joins TRBV28 to TRBJ1-2; no firm D call. The clonotype comes from a human donor who had recovered from COVID-19. CDR3 sequence (DNA): TGTGCCAGCAGTTTAATGGGAAACTATGGCTACACCTTC. Its protein is CASSLMGNYGYTF.